These T cell receptor beta chains were read from a single sample in a study of T-cell memory formation after mild COVID-19. MiXCR was run by TCRdb on the 5' RACE reads, yielding one entry per CDR3 protein. The sample has roughly 410,000 distinct CDR3 sequences, 20% to 25% seen once; the top ten hold 7% to 9.5%. What was sequenced was PBMCs or a T cell subset sorted from them (not recorded which). These receptors came from an adult woman who had mild COVID-19 (a few samples of this study predate the infection). Cell type and time point are not known. The CDR3 runs from the conserved cysteine through the conserved F or W. The order of the fields is CDR3 protein, J gene, V gene.

CDR3: CSVDGGQSYGYTF
J: TRBJ1-2
V: TRBV29-1

CDR3: CSASRGAAYNEQFF
J: TRBJ2-1
V: TRBV20-1

CDR3: CASTTSGTGARGYTF
J: TRBJ1-2
V: TRBV12-3/TRBV12-4

CDR3: CASSVGGAGYEQYF
J: TRBJ2-7
V: TRBV9

CDR3: CASCKRGGPGYNEQFF
J: TRBJ2-1
V: TRBV5-3

CDR3: CASSKGNNQPQHF
J: TRBJ1-5
V: TRBV7-8

CDR3: CASSSRTPLNTEAFF
J: TRBJ1-1
V: TRBV7-9

CDR3: CASSRDGYNEQFF
J: TRBJ2-1
V: TRBV11-3

CDR3: CASSDVSGTGGDTQYF
J: TRBJ2-3
V: TRBV6-4

CDR3: CASSHGTGNTDTQYF
J: TRBJ2-3
V: TRBV4-3

CDR3: CASSVDWGQSNQPQHF
J: TRBJ1-5
V: TRBV9

CDR3: CASSSGTHYGYTF
J: TRBJ1-2
V: TRBV7-2

CDR3: CASSQDALAGEETQYF
J: TRBJ2-5
V: TRBV4-1

CDR3: CASSLWNEYGYTF
J: TRBJ1-2
V: TRBV12-3/TRBV12-4

CDR3: CASSPQTEAFF
J: TRBJ1-1
V: TRBV7-9

CDR3: CASSVVGGLTGANVLTF
J: TRBJ2-6
V: TRBV9

CDR3: CASSATTGQLNTGELFF
J: TRBJ2-2
V: TRBV9

CDR3: CASRQGLAITDTQYF
J: TRBJ2-3
V: TRBV12-3/TRBV12-4

CDR3: CASGRDTEAFF
J: TRBJ1-1
V: TRBV9

CDR3: CASSQGLGYDSDTQYF
J: TRBJ2-3
V: TRBV4-3

CDR3: CASSPSAGGRDYEQYF
J: TRBJ2-7
V: TRBV6-2/TRBV6-3

CDR3: CASSVGVGGSSQETQYF
J: TRBJ2-5
V: TRBV9

CDR3: CASSMGLGSPLHF
J: TRBJ1-6
V: TRBV5-1

CDR3: CASSLFSGGPKNIQYF
J: TRBJ2-4
V: TRBV27

CDR3: CASSDTGTGLIEQYF
J: TRBJ2-7
V: TRBV25-1

CDR3: CASMDVAGSSYEQYF
J: TRBJ2-7
V: TRBV2

CDR3: CATSDFRGTEAFF
J: TRBJ1-1
V: TRBV24-1

CDR3: CASSLNEAAAAFF
J: TRBJ1-1
V: TRBV7-9

CDR3: CSARSAAGDRDEQYF
J: TRBJ2-7
V: TRBV20-1

CDR3: CSARERERYQETQYF
J: TRBJ2-5
V: TRBV20-1